Presented here are 3 T cell receptor beta chains from one specimen sequenced in a study of CD8+ T cells in alopecia areata. As to treatment: oral pan-JAK inhibitor, 5-10 mg twice daily. After isolation, RNA underwent reverse transcription to generate cDNA as the sequencing template. Sequencing was performed with immunoSEQ multiplex PCR; in TCRdb, only in-frame clones are kept and a portion is missing. The table lists approximately 200,000 clones, 40% to 45% of them singletons, with about 2.6% in the top ten. Source: CD4+ T cells sorted from blood, taken at approximately week 36, from a patient treated with tofacitinib. The origin of the receptors is a human donor with alopecia areata.

The V and J genes are TRBV29-1 and TRBJ2-3; D is perhaps TRBD2 (5 bases). This CDR3 region has 15 residues. Germline V gene sequence: CDR1 SQVTM, CDR2 ANQGSEA. V was clipped by 2 bases and J by 2 bases, with 14 bases between them. The CDR3 region has the DNA TGCAGCGTTGAACCGTCCGGGATAGTCACAGATACGCAGTATTTT. Residues: CSVEPSGIVTDTQYF.

V gene TRBV29-1 combines with J gene TRBJ2-5, with 9 nucleotides matching TRBD1. Trimming removed 7 bases from V and 4 bases from J; junction bases left unmatched: 4. The CDR3 has 12 residues. Per germline, CDR1 SQVTM and CDR2 ANQGSEA. The CDR3 loop is CSATTGGETQYF. Written as DNA, the CDR3 is TGCAGCGCCACGACAGGGGGAGAGACCCAGTACTTC.

This clone was seen a single time. The rearrangement links TRBV7-2 to TRBJ1-1; D unclear. Germline CDR1 and CDR2: SGHTA and FQGNSA. Trimming stripped 3 bases from V and 1 base from J, with 6 bases between. CDR3 length: 13 residues. CDR3 protein: CASSLPRNTEAFF. Here the CDR3 DNA reads TGTGCCAGCAGCTTGCCCAGGAACACTGAAGCTTTCTTT.